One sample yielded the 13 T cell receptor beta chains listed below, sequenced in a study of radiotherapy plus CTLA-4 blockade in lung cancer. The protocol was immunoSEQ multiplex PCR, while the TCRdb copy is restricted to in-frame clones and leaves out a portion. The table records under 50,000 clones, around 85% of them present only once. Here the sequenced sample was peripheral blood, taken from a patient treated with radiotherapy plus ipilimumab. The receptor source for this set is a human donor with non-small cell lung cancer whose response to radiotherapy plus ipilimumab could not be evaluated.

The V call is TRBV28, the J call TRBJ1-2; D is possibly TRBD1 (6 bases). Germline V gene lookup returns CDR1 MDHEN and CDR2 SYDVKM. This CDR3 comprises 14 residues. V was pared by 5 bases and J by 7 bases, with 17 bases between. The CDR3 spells CASSVGQKVFGYTF. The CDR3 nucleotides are TGTGCCAGCAGTGTTGGACAGAAAGTGTTTGGCTACACCTTC.

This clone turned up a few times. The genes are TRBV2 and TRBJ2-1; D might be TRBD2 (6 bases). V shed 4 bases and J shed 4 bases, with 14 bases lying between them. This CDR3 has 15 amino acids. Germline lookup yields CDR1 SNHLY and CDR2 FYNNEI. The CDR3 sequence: CASSVGDLAYNEQFF. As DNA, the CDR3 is TGTGCCAGCAGTGTTGGGGACTTAGCATACAATGAGCAGTTCTTC.

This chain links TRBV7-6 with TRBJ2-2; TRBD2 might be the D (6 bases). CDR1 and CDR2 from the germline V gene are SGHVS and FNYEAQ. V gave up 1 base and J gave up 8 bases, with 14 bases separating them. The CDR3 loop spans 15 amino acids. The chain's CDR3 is CASSLEGAGSGELFF. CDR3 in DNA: TGTGCCAGCAGCTTAGAGGGCGCGGGATCGGGGGAGCTGTTTTTT.

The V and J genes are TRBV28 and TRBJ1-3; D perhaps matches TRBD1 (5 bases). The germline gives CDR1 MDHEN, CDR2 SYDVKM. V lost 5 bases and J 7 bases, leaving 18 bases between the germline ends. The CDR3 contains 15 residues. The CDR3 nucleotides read TGTGCCAGCAGTGCACCGGGGGGAATCGGTAACACCATATATTTT. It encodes CASSAPGGIGNTIYF.

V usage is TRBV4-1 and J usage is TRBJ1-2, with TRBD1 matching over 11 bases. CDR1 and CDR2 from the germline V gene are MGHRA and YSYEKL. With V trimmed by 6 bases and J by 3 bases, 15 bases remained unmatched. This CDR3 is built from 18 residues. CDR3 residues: CASSHPSGQGGGYYGYTF. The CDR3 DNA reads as TGCGCCAGCAGTCACCCATCGGGACAGGGGGGCGGCTACTATGGCTACACCTTC.

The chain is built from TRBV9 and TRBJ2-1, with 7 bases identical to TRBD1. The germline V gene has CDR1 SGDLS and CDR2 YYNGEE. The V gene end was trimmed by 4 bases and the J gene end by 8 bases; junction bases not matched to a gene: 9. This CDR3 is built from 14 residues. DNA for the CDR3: TGTGCCAGCAGCATCAAGCAAGGGGGCGATGAGCAGTTCTTC. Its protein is CASSIKQGGDEQFF.

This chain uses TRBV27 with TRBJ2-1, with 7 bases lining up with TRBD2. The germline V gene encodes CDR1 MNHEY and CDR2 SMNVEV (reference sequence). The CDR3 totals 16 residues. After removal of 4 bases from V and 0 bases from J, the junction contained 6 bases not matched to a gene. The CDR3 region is CASSYSGPSSYNEQFF. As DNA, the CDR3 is TGTGCCAGCAGTTATAGCGGGCCTAGCTCCTACAATGAGCAGTTCTTC.

The CDR3 DNA is TGTGCCAGCAGTTGGGGACTAGCGGGAGGCTACGAGCAGTACTTC. Its protein product is CASSWGLAGGYEQYF. The chain recombines TRBV28 with TRBJ2-7; 15 bases match TRBD2. After removal of 4 bases from V and 3 bases from J, the junction contained 1 base not matched to a gene. The CDR3 extends over 15 amino acids. Germline CDR1 and CDR2: MDHEN and SYDVKM.

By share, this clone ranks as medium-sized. The CDR3 sequence: CASGLGTSQSPLVYF. The CDR3 nucleotides are TGTGCTAGTGGTTTAGGGACTTCTCAGAGCCCGTTGGTGTACTTC. The V call is TRBV12-5, the J call TRBJ2-7, with D perhaps matching TRBD2 (6 bases). The CDR3 runs to 15 residues. Trimming stripped 3 bases from V and 12 bases from J, with 24 bases between. Germline loops: CDR1 LGHNT, CDR2 FRNRAP.

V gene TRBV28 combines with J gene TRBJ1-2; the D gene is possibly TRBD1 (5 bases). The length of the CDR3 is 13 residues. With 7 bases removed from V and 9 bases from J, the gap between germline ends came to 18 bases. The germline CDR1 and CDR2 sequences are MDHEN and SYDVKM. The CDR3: CASKEGYVGSYTF. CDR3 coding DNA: TGTGCCAGCAAGGAGGGGTATGTCGGTAGCTACACCTTC.

This CDR3 reads CASSLGLTDTGELFF. DNA of the CDR3: TGCGCCAGCAGCTTGGGACTGACTGACACCGGGGAGCTGTTTTTT. The chain employs TRBV5-1 and TRBJ2-2, with D uncertain. V lost 0 bases and J lost 3, with 9 bases in between. The germline gives CDR1 SGHRS, CDR2 YFSETQ. The CDR3 is made up of 15 amino acids.

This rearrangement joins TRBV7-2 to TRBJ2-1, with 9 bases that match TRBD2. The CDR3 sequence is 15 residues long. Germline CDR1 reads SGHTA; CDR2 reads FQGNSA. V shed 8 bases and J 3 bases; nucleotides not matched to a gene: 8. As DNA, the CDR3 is TGTGCCAGCCGGACTAGCGCAGCGGTCTACAATGAGCAGTTCTTC. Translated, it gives CASRTSAAVYNEQFF.

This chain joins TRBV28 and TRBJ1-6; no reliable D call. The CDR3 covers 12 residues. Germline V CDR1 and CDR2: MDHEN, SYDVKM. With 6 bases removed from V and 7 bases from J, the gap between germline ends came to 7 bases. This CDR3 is CASSTGNSPLHF. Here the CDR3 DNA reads TGTGCCAGCAGCACCGGGAATTCACCCCTCCACTTT.